This T cell receptor (beta chain) was captured by sequencing in a study of T cells in Graves' hyperthyroidism and ophthalmopathy. TCR beta CDR3 sequences were amplified from RNA transcripts. Initially, a first-round RT-PCR of the TCR CDR3 employed the HTBI primer set. TCRdb re-called the multiplex PCR reads through MiXCR, storing one row per CDR3 protein. The data show over 300,000 distinct CDR3 sequences, with 14% seen just once and approximately 11% held by the top ten. In its sample, this clonotype was seen many times. V was cut by 1 base and J by 5 bases, with 8 bases left in between. The CDR3 covers 14 residues.

The sequence came from a woman aged 55-69 years with Graves' hyperthyroidism. The chain is built from TRBV12-3 or TRBV12-4 and TRBJ2-2; D is unclear. Specimen: blood. CDR3 sequence reads: CASSLGSQTGELFF. The CDR3 DNA is TGTGCCAGCAGTTTAGGCAGCCAGACCGGGGAGCTGTTTTTT.